The 2 T cell receptor beta chains listed next were all sequenced from one sample in a study of cytomegalovirus exposure and HLA in healthy donors. The table came from immunoSEQ multiplex PCR; TCRdb's copy has only in-frame clones and leaves some out. The sample has fewer than 250,000 clones, roughly 91% seen once. Specimen: PBMCs. The receptors were sampled from a woman aged 18-29 years in good health and CMV-seropositive.

The rearrangement links TRBV5-1 to TRBJ2-2; D uncertain. V lost 4 bases, J lost 6 bases, and 4 bases lay in between. The CDR3 covers 11 residues. Germline values: CDR1 SGHRS, CDR2 YFSETQ. This CDR3 reads CASSDSGELFF. In DNA, the CDR3 is TGCGCCAGCAGCGACTCCGGGGAGCTGTTTTTT.

Comments on this clone: Other DNA sequences in the sample encode the same CDR3. The genes are TRBV27 and TRBJ2-7; 8 nucleotides align to TRBD1. Germline assignment: CDR1 MNHEY and CDR2 SMNVEV (reference sequence). CDR3 size: 14 residues. The junction had 2 bases not matched to a gene; V was cut back by 2 bases and J by 2 bases. DNA for the CDR3: TGTGCCAGCAGTTTAAGACAGGGGCCCTACGAGCAGTACTTC. This encodes CASSLRQGPYEQYF.